This TCR beta chain was captured by sequencing in a study of cytomegalovirus exposure and HLA in healthy donors. Healthy bone marrow donors made up the donors. It was with 60 Vbeta and 13 Jbeta primers that the PCR ran. Original processing methods: Later, roughly 80 million unique TCR beta chains were counted in an analysis, and roughly 11 million of them were shared. The data were produced by immunoSEQ multiplex PCR, yet TCRdb's version contains in-frame clones alone and is incomplete. V and J calls and clone size are given by that table; D and trimming were obtained from the DNA. The table records 220,000 or so clones, roughly four fifths of them present only once. The V end lost 10 bases, the J end lost 8 bases, and 13 bases lay between the germline ends. Germline CDR1 is MNHEY and CDR2 is SMNVEV (reference sequence). The CDR3 has 11 amino acids.

Sequenced sample: PBMCs. This clonotype originated in a woman aged 40-49 years in good health and CMV-seronegative. This chain uses TRBV27 with TRBJ2-3, with a weak D call TRBD1 (5 bases). DNA of the CDR3: TGTGCCATCTCAGTAGGGGTTACGCAGTATTTT. Encoded protein: CAISVGVTQYF.